This TCR beta chain was sequenced for a study of Ad26.COV2.S vaccination and SARS-CoV-2 variants. In the study overall: Trial arm assignment for the donor was COV1001 Ad26.COV2.S.

Data came from immunoSEQ multiplex PCR; TCRdb stores just in-frame clones and leaves some out. The sample has roughly 300,000 clones; approximately 90% are singletons. Treatment here: around 19 received Ad26.COV2.S at low or high dose, single or two shots; roughly five received placebo; per-sample allocation not given. Sampling happened 63 days after the first vaccine or placebo injection. The V end lost 0 bases, the J end lost 6 bases, and 11 bases lay between the germline ends. This CDR3 is 15 amino acids long. Germline loops: CDR1 SGHVS, CDR2 FQNEAQ. This TCR came from a person between 18 and 65 years old who received the Ad26.COV2.S COVID-19 vaccine or a placebo. The chain combines TRBV7-8 with TRBJ2-2, with D hard to call. Sequencing used peripheral blood, obtained in a trial of Ad26.COV2.S vaccine versus placebo. CDR3 sequence reads: CASSLAGSGPGELFF. The CDR3, as DNA: TGTGCCAGCAGCTTAGCGGGGTCAGGCCCCGGGGAGCTGTTTTTT.